This T cell receptor beta chain comes out of a study of blood T cell repertoires in COVID-19. The length of the CDR3 is 13 residues. Trimming cost V 7 bases and J 4 bases, with 13 bases left between them. Data came from immunoSEQ multiplex PCR; TCRdb stores just in-frame clones and leaves some out. The sample comprises approximately 490,000 clones, roughly 87% of which are singletons, and around 0.64% rests with the top ten. This TCR came from a young woman who had recovered from COVID-19. The chain couples TRBV12-3 or TRBV12-4 to TRBJ1-2; possibly TRBD1 for D (6 bases). The sequencing sample was made of PBMCs or T cells enriched from blood (not recorded which). The CDR3 DNA reads as TGTGCCAGCAAAATAGGACAGTTCTATGGCTACACCTTC. Its protein product is CASKIGQFYGYTF.